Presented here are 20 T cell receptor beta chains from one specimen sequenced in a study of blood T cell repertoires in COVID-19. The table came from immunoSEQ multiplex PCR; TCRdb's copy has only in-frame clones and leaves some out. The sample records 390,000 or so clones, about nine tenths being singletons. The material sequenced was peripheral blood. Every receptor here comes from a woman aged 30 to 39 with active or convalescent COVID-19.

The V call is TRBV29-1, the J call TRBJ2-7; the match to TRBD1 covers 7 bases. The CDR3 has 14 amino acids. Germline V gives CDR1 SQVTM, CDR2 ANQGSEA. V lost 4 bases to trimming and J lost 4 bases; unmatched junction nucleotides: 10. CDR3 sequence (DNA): TGCAGCGTTGTCGACACAGGGGTCGGTTACGAGCAGTACTTC. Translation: CSVVDTGVGYEQYF.

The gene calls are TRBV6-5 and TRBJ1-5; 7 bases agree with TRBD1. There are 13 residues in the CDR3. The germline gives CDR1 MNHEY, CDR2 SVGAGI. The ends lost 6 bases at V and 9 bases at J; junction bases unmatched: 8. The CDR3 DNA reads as TGTGCCAGCAGGGGCAGGGGGGTTTCGCCCCAGCATTTT. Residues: CASRGRGVSPQHF.

In DNA, the CDR3 is TGTGCCAGCAGTTTATCGAATGGACAGCCTGAAGCTTTCTTT. Its protein is CASSLSNGQPEAFF. V and J are TRBV27 and TRBJ1-1, with a possible D match to TRBD1 (6 bases). Germline V gives CDR1 MNHEY, CDR2 SMNVEV (reference sequence). With 0 bases removed from V and 6 bases from J, the gap between germline ends came to 11 bases. This CDR3 comprises 14 residues.

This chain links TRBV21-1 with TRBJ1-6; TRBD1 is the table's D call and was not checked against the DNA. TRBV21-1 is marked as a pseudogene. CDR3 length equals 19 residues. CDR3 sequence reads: CASSKVRGQESSYNSPLHF. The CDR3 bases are TGTGCCAGCAGCAAAGTCCGGGGACAGGAGAGCTCCTATAATTCACCCCTCCACTTT.

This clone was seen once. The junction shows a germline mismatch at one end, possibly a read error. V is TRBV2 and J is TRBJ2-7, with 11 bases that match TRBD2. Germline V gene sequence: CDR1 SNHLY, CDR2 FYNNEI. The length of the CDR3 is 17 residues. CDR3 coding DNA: TGTGCCAGCAGTGAAGCGTTTAGCGGGAGGGCCTATCACGATCAGTACTTC. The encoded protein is CASSEAFSGRAYHDQYF. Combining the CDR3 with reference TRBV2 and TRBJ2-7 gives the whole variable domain EPEVTQTPSHQVTQMGQEVILRCVPISNHLYFYWYRQILGQKVEFLVSFYNNEISEKSEIFDDQFSVERPDGSNFTLKIRSTKLEDSAMYFCASSEAFSGRAYHDQYFGPGTRLTVT.

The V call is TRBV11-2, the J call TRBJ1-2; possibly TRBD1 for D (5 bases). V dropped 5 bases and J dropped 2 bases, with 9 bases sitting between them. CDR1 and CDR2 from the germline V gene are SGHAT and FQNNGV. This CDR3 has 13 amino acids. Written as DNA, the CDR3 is TGTGCCAGCAGCCCGACAGAGAACTATGGCTACACCTTC. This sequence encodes CASSPTENYGYTF.

The CDR3 sequence: CASRSSGTPNTEAFF. The CDR3, as DNA: TGTGCCAGCAGGTCCTCCGGGACACCTAACACTGAAGCTTTCTTT. The V and J genes are TRBV6-5 and TRBJ1-1, with a weak D call TRBD1 (6 bases). Looked up from germline, CDR1 is MNHEY and CDR2 is SVGAGI. This CDR3 has 15 residues. The V gene lost 6 bases and the J gene lost 2 bases, with 16 bases spanning the gap.

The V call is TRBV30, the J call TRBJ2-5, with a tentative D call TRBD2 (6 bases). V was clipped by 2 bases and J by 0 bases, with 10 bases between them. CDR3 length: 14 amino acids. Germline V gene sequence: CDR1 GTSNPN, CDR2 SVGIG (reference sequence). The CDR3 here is CAWSWRDYQETQYF. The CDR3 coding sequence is TGTGCCTGGAGTTGGAGGGACTACCAAGAGACCCAGTACTTC.

CDR3 sequence: CATLTDRQTYGYTF. The DNA of the CDR3 is TGTGCCACCCTTACTGACCGACAGACATATGGCTACACCTTC. The chain links TRBV6-5 to TRBJ1-2, with D maybe TRBD1 (5 bases). V was pared by 10 bases and J by 5 bases, with 20 bases between. CDR1 is MNHEY, CDR2 SVGAGI, per germline. This CDR3 contains 14 residues.

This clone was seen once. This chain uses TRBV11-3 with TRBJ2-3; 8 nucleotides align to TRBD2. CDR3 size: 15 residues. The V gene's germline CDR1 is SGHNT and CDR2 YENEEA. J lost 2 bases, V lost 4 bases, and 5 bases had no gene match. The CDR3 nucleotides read TGTGCCAGCAGCTCGGGGACTAGTCTCACAGATACGCAGTATTTT. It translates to CASSSGTSLTDTQYF.

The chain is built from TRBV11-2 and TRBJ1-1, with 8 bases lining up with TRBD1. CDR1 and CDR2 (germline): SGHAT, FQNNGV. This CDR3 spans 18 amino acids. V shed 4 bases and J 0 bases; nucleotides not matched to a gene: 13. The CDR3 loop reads CASSYTQQGGPMNTEAFF. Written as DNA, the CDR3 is TGTGCCAGCAGCTATACTCAACAGGGGGGACCTATGAACACTGAAGCTTTCTTT.

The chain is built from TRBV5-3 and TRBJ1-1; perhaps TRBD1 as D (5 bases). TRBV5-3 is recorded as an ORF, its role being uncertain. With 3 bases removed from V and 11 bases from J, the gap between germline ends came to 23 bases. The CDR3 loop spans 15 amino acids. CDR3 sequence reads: CARSSCQGSTLMAFF. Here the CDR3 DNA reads TGTGCCAGAAGCTCCTGCCAGGGCTCGACGTTAATGGCTTTCTTT.

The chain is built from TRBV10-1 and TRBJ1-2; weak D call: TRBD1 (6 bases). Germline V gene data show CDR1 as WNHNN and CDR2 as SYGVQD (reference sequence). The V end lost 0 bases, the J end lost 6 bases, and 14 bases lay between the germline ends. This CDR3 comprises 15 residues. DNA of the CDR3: TGCGCCAGCAGTGAGTCGGACAGACCCATCAATGGCTACACCTTC. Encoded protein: CASSESDRPINGYTF.

The CDR3 is CASSFRTGGISTDTQYF. CDR3 DNA: TGCGCCAGCAGCTTTCGGACAGGGGGGATTAGCACAGATACGCAGTATTTT. V and J are TRBV5-1 and TRBJ2-3; 10 positions agree with TRBD1. Trimming cost V 2 bases and J 0 bases; bases outside gene matches: 6. CDR1 and CDR2 from the germline V gene are SGHRS and YFSETQ. CDR3 length: 17 amino acids.

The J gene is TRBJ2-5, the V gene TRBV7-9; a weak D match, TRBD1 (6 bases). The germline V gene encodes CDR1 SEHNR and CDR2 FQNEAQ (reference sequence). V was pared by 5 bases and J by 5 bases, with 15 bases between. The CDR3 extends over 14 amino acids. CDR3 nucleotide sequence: TGTGCCAGCAGCCCGGGGACATTTTTGGAGACCCAGTACTTC. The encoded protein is CASSPGTFLETQYF. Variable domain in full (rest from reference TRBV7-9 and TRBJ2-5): DTGVSQNPRHKITKRGQNVTFRCDPISEHNRLYWYRQTLGQGPEFLTYFQNEAQLEKSRLLSDRFSAERPKGSFSTLEIQRTEQGDSAMYLCASSPGTFLETQYFGPGTRLLVL.

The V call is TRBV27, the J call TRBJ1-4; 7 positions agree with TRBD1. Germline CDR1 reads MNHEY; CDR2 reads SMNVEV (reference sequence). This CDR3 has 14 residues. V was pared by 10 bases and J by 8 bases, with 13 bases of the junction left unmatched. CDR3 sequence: CATQGGGGKEKLFF. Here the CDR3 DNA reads TGTGCCACCCAGGGAGGAGGGGGCAAAGAAAAACTGTTTTTT.

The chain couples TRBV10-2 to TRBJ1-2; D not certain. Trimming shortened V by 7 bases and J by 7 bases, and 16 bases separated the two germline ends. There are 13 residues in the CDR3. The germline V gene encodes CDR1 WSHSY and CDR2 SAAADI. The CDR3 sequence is CASMTALLGGYTF. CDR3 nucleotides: TGCGCCAGCATGACTGCCCTGTTAGGTGGCTACACCTTC.

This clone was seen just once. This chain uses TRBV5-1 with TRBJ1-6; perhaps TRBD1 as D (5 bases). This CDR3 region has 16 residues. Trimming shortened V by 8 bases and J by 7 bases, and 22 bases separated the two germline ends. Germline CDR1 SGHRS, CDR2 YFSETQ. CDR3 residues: CARRGRDWGWNSPLHF. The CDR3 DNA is TGCGCCAGAAGAGGGAGGGATTGGGGGTGGAATTCACCCCTCCACTTT.

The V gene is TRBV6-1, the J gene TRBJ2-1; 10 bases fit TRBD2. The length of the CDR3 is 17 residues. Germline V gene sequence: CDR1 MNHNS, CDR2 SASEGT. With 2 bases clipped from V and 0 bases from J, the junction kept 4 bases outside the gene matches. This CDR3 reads CASSERPSGSSYNEQFF. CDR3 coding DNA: TGTGCCAGCAGTGAAAGGCCTAGCGGGAGCTCCTACAATGAGCAGTTCTTC.

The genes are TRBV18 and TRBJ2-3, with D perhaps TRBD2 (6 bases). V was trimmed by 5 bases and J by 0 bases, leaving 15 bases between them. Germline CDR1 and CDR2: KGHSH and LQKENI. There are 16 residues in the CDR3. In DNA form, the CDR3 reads TGTGCCAGCTCATCCCTTAGCGGAACTAGCACAGATACGCAGTATTTT. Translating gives CASSSLSGTSTDTQYF.